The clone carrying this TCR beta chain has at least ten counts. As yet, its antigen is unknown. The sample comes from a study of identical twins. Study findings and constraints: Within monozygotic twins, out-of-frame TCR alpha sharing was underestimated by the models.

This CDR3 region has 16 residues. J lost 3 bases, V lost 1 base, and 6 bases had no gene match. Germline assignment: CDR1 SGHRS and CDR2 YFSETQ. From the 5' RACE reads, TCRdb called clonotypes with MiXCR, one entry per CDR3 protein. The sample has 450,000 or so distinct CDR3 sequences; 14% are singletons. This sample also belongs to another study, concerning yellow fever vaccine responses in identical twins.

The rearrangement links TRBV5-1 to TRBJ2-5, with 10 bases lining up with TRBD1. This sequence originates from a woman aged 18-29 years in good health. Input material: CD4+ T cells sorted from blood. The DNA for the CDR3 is TGCGCCAGCAGCTTGTATGGGACAGGGGAGAAAGAGACCCAGTACTTC. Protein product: CASSLYGTGEKETQYF.